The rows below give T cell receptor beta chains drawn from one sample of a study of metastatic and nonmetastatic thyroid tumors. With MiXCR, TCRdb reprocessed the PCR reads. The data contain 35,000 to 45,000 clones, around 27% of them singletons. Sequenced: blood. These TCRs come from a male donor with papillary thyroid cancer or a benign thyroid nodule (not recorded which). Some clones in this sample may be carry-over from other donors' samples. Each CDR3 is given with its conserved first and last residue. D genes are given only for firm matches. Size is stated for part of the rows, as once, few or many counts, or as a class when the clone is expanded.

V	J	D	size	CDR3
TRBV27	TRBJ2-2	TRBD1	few	CASRSGTGGGGELFF
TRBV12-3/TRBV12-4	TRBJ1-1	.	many	CASSFIFGAEAFF
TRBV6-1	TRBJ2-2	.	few	CASEGGHAGELFF
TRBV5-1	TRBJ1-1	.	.	CASSLGLAEAFF
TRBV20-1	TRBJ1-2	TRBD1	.	CSAMGTGDNYGYTF
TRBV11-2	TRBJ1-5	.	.	CASSRQGSNQPQHF
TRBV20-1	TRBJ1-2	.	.	CSASRAVNYGYTF
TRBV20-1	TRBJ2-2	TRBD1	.	CSAPSQGANTGELFF
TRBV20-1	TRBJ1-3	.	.	CSASVDSQGNTIYF
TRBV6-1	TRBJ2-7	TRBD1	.	CASSDPPGQGSHEQYF
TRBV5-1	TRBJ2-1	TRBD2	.	CASSLVSSGIPYNEQFF
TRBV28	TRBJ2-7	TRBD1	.	CASSSPGTGQYEQYF
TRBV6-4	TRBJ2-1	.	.	CASKEIRQFF
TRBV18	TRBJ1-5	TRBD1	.	CACSEGQGKGQPQHF
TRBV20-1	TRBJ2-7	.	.	CSARRRELNEQYF
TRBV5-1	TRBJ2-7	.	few	CASSLGGARLGYTYEQYF
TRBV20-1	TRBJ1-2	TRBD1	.	CSARDQGAGYGYTF
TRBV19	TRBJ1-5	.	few	CASSMTDNQPQHF
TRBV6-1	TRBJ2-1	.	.	CASSDRYFSYNEQFF
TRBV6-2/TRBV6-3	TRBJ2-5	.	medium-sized	CASSYSGWETQYF
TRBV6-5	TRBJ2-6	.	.	CASSYLEERTGANVLTF
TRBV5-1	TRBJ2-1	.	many	CASTLGYGTSIGDEQFF
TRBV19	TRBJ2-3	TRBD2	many	CASSTGRETDTQYF
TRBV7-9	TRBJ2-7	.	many	CASSLSQLTYEQYF
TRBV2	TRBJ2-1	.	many	CASSPGLGPLGQFF
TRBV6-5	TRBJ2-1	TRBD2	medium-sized	CASSYPGTTGNEQFF
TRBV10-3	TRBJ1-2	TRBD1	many	CAISLTGGAYGYTF
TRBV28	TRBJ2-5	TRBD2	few	CASLTSGETQYF
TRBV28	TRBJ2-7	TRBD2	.	CASRTGLANYEQYF
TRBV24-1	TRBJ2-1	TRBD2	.	CAISSGRDMNEQFF
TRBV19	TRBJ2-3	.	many	CASSITGASTDTQYF
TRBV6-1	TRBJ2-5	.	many	CATKLPQEEETQYF
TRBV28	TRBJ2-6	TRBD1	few	CASSPSGTGARGANVLTF